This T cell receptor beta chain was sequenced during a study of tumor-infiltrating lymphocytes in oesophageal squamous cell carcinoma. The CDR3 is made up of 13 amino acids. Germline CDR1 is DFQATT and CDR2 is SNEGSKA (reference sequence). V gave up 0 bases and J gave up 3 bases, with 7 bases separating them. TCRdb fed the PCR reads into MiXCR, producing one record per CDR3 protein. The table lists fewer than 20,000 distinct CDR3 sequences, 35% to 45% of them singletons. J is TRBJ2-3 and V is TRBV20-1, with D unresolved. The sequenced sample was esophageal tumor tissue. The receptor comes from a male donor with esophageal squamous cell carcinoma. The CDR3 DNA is TGCAGTGCTAGAGACCCTCAAACAGATACGCAGTATTTT. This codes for CSARDPQTDTQYF.